The 18 T cell receptor beta chains given below trace back to one sample, sequenced in a study of blood T cell repertoires in COVID-19. The repertoire was sequenced with immunoSEQ multiplex PCR; TCRdb's copy has only in-frame clones and lacks some. Of around 180,000 clones detected, 80% to 85% appear once; the ten largest clones hold over 9.5%. The source material was peripheral blood. All receptors come from a woman of 80 years or more with COVID-19, enrolled during active disease.

CDR3 protein: CASSLVGSGSTDTQYF. In DNA, the CDR3 is TGCGCCAGCAGCTTGGTAGGTAGCGGGAGCACAGATACGCAGTATTTT. The chain carries TRBV5-1 and TRBJ2-3; 7 nucleotides align to TRBD2. Looked up from germline, CDR1 is SGHRS and CDR2 is YFSETQ. The CDR3 extends over 16 amino acids. V lost 0 bases, J lost 0 bases, and 4 bases stayed unmatched.

V and J are TRBV2 and TRBJ2-2, with TRBD2 identical over 8 bases. Trimming removed 3 bases from V and 9 bases from J; junction bases left unmatched: 6. This CDR3 region has 14 residues. Germline CDR1 SNHLY, CDR2 FYNNEI. CDR3 sequence reads: CASSDPGGSRELFF. In DNA form, the CDR3 reads TGTGCCAGCAGTGATCCGGGAGGGAGTCGGGAGCTGTTTTTT.

J is TRBJ2-1 and V is TRBV4-1; no clear D. Germline values: CDR1 MGHRA, CDR2 YSYEKL. The CDR3 has 16 residues. The V gene lost 3 bases and the J gene lost 6 bases, with 18 bases spanning the gap. CDR3 sequence: CASSQGSARSGNEQFF. The CDR3 DNA reads TGCGCCAGCAGCCAGGGTTCAGCGCGCTCGGGCAATGAGCAGTTCTTC.

The chain carries TRBV20-1 and TRBJ2-3; TRBD2 might be the D (6 bases). Germline V gene sequence: CDR1 DFQATT, CDR2 SNEGSKA (reference sequence). The V gene lost 3 bases and the J gene lost 1 base, with 11 bases spanning the gap. This CDR3 is 14 amino acids long. For the CDR3, the DNA is TGCAGTGCTAGTTGGAGGGAGGGCACAGATACGCAGTATTTT. It translates to CSASWREGTDTQYF.

J is TRBJ2-3 and V is TRBV6-4; TRBD2 aligns across 15 bases. CDR3 length: 16 amino acids. V lost 4 bases, J lost 2 bases, and 1 base stayed unmatched. Germline-derived CDR1 and CDR2 are MRHNA and SNTAGT. The CDR3 bases are TGTGCCAGCAGTGGGACTAGCGGGGGGGCCACAGATACGCAGTATTTT. This codes for CASSGTSGGATDTQYF.

The chain joins TRBV9 to TRBJ2-1; TRBD2 agrees at 7 bases. CDR1 is SGDLS, CDR2 YYNGEE, per germline. Trimming cost V 0 bases and J 9 bases; bases outside gene matches: 6. This CDR3 is built from 14 residues. CDR3 sequence: CASSVGTGRGEQFF. CDR3 sequence (DNA): TGTGCCAGCAGCGTAGGGACGGGGAGGGGTGAGCAGTTCTTC. The variable domain in full, completed from reference TRBV9 and TRBJ2-1, reads DSGVTQTPKHLITATGQRVTLRCSPRSGDLSVYWYQQSLDQGLQFLIQYYNGEERAKGNILERFSAQQFPDLHSELNLSSLELGDSALYFCASSVGTGRGEQFFGPGTRLTVL.

The V call is TRBV3-1 (or the pseudogene TRBV3-2), the J call TRBJ1-2, with D maybe TRBD1 (6 bases). This CDR3 is 14 amino acids long. V was clipped by 1 base and J by 3 bases, with 9 bases between them. CDR1 is LGHDT, CDR2 YNNKEL, per germline (reference sequence). CDR3 amino acids: CASSQGGHYYGYTF. CDR3 bases: TGTGCCAGCAGCCAAGGGGGACATTACTATGGCTACACCTTC.

J is TRBJ2-7 and V is TRBV7-2; 7 bases map to TRBD2. J lost 0 bases, V lost 1 base, and 6 bases had no gene match. The length of the CDR3 is 16 residues. CDR1 is SGHTA and CDR2 is FQGNSA in the germline V gene. Written as DNA, the CDR3 is TGTGCCAGCAGCTTAGGAGGGACTATCTCCTCCTACGAGCAGTACTTC. Encoded protein: CASSLGGTISSYEQYF.

V usage is TRBV7-2 and J usage is TRBJ2-5; perhaps TRBD1 as D (5 bases). Looked up from germline, CDR1 is SGHTA and CDR2 is FQGNSA. This CDR3 has 17 amino acids. V gave up 1 base and J gave up 6 bases, with 21 bases separating them. CDR3 sequence reads: CASSLVHTGHRPQTQYF. The DNA of the CDR3 is TGTGCCAGCAGCTTAGTCCACACAGGACATAGGCCACAGACCCAGTACTTC.

This clone was recorded a few times. The chain links TRBV2 to TRBJ2-1; TRBD2 might be the D (6 bases). V gave up 8 bases and J gave up 10 bases, with 18 bases separating them. The CDR3 covers 13 residues. Germline V gene data show CDR1 as SNHLY and CDR2 as FYNNEI. Here the CDR3 reads CASVEGTPGEQFF. The DNA for the CDR3 is TGTGCCAGCGTTGAGGGGACTCCGGGGGAGCAGTTCTTC.

In this sample, this clone turned up a few times. The rearrangement links TRBV2 to TRBJ2-1; the D is unclear. Per the germline V gene, CDR1 is SNHLY and CDR2 is FYNNEI. V lost 2 bases and J 0 bases, leaving 11 bases between the germline ends. The CDR3 runs to 16 residues. CDR3 amino acids: CASSETAPFSYNEQFF. CDR3 DNA: TGTGCCAGCAGTGAAACTGCACCATTCTCCTACAATGAGCAGTTCTTC.

V gene TRBV5-4 combines with J gene TRBJ2-1; the match to TRBD1 covers 7 bases. The J segment lost 8 bases and the V segment lost 4 bases, leaving 6 bases of the junction unmatched. CDR1 is SGHNT and CDR2 is YYREEE in the germline V gene (reference sequence). The CDR3 covers 13 residues. CDR3 sequence: CASSIDRDDEQFF. For the CDR3, the DNA is TGTGCCAGCAGCATAGACAGGGACGATGAGCAGTTCTTC.

The chain employs TRBV27 and TRBJ2-7, with a weak D call TRBD1 (5 bases). Trimming took 7 bases from V and 3 from J, leaving 13 bases between them. Germline lookup yields CDR1 MNHEY and CDR2 SMNVEV (reference sequence). This CDR3 contains 13 residues. CDR3: CASKGSTFYEQYF. The CDR3 DNA sequence: TGTGCCAGCAAGGGGTCAACCTTCTACGAGCAGTACTTC.

The table lists this clone with a count of one. The rearrangement links TRBV19 to TRBJ2-3; 8 nucleotides agree with TRBD2. Trimming at V came to 5 bases and at J to 4 bases, leaving 2 bases not matched to a gene. This CDR3 has 13 amino acids. Per germline, CDR1 LNHDA and CDR2 SQIVND (reference sequence). In DNA, the CDR3 is TGTGCCAGTAGTCCGGGGGGGCCAGATACGCAGTATTTT. Translated: CASSPGGPDTQYF.

This clone was counted a few times. The rearrangement uses TRBV7-8 and TRBJ2-7; perhaps TRBD1 as D (6 bases). Deletions cut 5 bases from V and 6 bases from J, with 17 bases between. This CDR3 is 14 amino acids long. CDR1 SGHVS and CDR2 FQNEAQ come from the germline V gene. The DNA of the CDR3 is TGTGCCAGCAGCCCAACCAGGGGTGGGAGCGAGCAGTACTTC. Its protein product is CASSPTRGGSEQYF.

The J gene is TRBJ1-2, the V gene TRBV7-3; possible D gene TRBD1, 6 bases. The germline CDR1 and CDR2 sequences are SGHTA and FQGTGA. The CDR3 sequence is 14 residues long. Trimming removed 2 bases from V and 6 bases from J, with 13 bases in between. Here the CDR3 DNA reads TGTGCCAGCAGCTTAGGGAAGGGGGATAATGGCTACACCTTC. Its protein is CASSLGKGDNGYTF.

The chain carries TRBV3-1 (or the pseudogene TRBV3-2) and TRBJ2-1; D gene unclear. Germline CDR1 LGHDT, CDR2 YNNKEL (reference sequence). The CDR3 has 14 residues. Between the trimmed V and J ends, which lost 0 bases and 2 bases, there was a span of 5 bases. CDR3 DNA: TGTGCCAGCAGCCAAGATACAACCTACAATGAGCAGTTCTTC. This encodes CASSQDTTYNEQFF.

This sequence joins TRBV28 and TRBJ2-2; 8 nucleotides agree with TRBD2. The ends lost 6 bases at V and 3 bases at J; junction bases unmatched: 9. The CDR3 covers 16 residues. The germline V gene has CDR1 MDHEN and CDR2 SYDVKM. The CDR3 coding sequence is TGTGCCAGCAGGCCTGAGAGCGGGAGAGACACCGGGGAGCTGTTTTTT. Translating it yields CASRPESGRDTGELFF.